What follows are 19 T cell receptor beta chains derived from one specimen sequenced in a study of T cell responses to AZD1222 COVID-19 vaccine. Sequenced by immunoSEQ multiplex PCR; TCRdb stores in-frame clones only, minus some. The sample shows about 180,000 clones, nearly 95% of them seen only once. This specimen was peripheral blood, taken 28 days after the second AZD1222 dose. The receptor source for this set is an adult who received the AZD1222 COVID-19 vaccine.

The V gene is TRBV10-2, the J gene TRBJ1-4; 7 bases align to TRBD1. Losses at the gene ends were 6 bases for V and 4 bases for J; bases not matched to a gene: 8. CDR3 size: 15 residues. The germline V gene encodes CDR1 WSHSY and CDR2 SAAADI. CDR3 nucleotide sequence: TGCGCCAGCAGAAAAGACAGGGACGATAATGAAAAACTGTTTTTT. It codes for CASRKDRDDNEKLFF.

CDR3 sequence (DNA): TGTGCCAGCAGCTCCCAGGGACGGTCTTTCAATCAGCCCCAGCATTTT. This sequence encodes CASSSQGRSFNQPQHF. The J gene is TRBJ1-5, the V gene TRBV7-8; tentatively, D is TRBD1 (5 bases). Trimming pared 4 bases from V and 3 bases from J, leaving 16 bases between. This CDR3 is 16 amino acids long. Germline assignment: CDR1 SGHVS and CDR2 FQNEAQ. Filled out from reference TRBV7-8 and TRBJ1-5, the complete variable domain reads GAGVSQSPRYKVAKRGQDVALRCDPISGHVSLFWYQQALGQGPEFLTYFQNEAQLDKSGLPSDRFFAERPEGSVSTLKIQRTQQEDSAVYLCASSSQGRSFNQPQHFGDGTRLSIL.

This clone was observed once. This chain connects TRBV2 to TRBJ2-3, with a tentative D call TRBD2 (6 bases). This CDR3 contains 13 residues. Trimming cost V 9 bases and J 1 base, with 11 bases left between them. CDR1 is SNHLY, CDR2 FYNNEI, per germline. The CDR3: CARKEGRTDTQYF. In DNA, the CDR3 is TGTGCCAGGAAGGAGGGCCGCACAGATACGCAGTATTTT.

This clone was seen once. CDR3 sequence (DNA): TGTGCTAGTGGTTCTTCGTCTGGAAACACCATATATTTT. This encodes CASGSSSGNTIYF. The chain links TRBV12-5 to TRBJ1-3; D gene unclear. The CDR3 consists of 13 residues. CDR1 is LGHNT, CDR2 FRNRAP, per germline. V was pared by 4 bases and J by 1 base, with 5 bases between.

The chain is built from TRBV4-3 and TRBJ2-7, with TRBD2 matching over 7 bases. The CDR3 is 15 residues long. Unmatched junction bases numbered 5, after V lost 0 bases and J lost 3 bases. Germline-derived CDR1 and CDR2 are LGHNA and YSLEER. The CDR3: CASSQEVAGFYEQYF. In DNA form, the CDR3 reads TGCGCCAGCAGCCAAGAAGTAGCGGGCTTCTACGAGCAGTACTTC.

This chain uses TRBV19 with TRBJ1-5; D might be TRBD1 (6 bases). Germline CDR1 is LNHDA and CDR2 is SQIVND (reference sequence). CDR3 length equals 14 residues. V shed 5 bases and J shed 6 bases, with 14 bases lying between them. The CDR3 sequence: CASSSQQGFQPQHF. Written as DNA, the CDR3 is TGTGCCAGTAGTTCTCAACAGGGCTTTCAGCCCCAGCATTTT.

The J gene is TRBJ1-2, the V gene TRBV7-9; a possible D gene is TRBD1 (5 bases). V gave up 0 bases and J gave up 6 bases, with 14 bases separating them. The CDR3 is 15 amino acids. Germline V gives CDR1 SEHNR, CDR2 FQNEAQ (reference sequence). CDR3 sequence (DNA): TGTGCCAGCAGCTTAGCGCTAGGCAGGGACGATGGCTACACCTTC. Translated: CASSLALGRDDGYTF. The whole variable domain, remainder taken from reference TRBV7-9 and TRBJ1-2, is DTGVSQNPRHKITKRGQNVTFRCDPISEHNRLYWYRQTLGQGPEFLTYFQNEAQLEKSRLLSDRFSAERPKGSFSTLEIQRTEQGDSAMYLCASSLALGRDDGYTFGSGTRLTVV.

The chain recombines TRBV6-2 or TRBV6-3 with TRBJ2-5; 7 bases line up with TRBD2. V lost 0 bases to trimming and J lost 5 bases; unmatched junction nucleotides: 0. Germline values: CDR1 MNHEY, CDR2 SVGEGT. This CDR3 has 13 amino acids. The CDR3 loop reads CASSYSSGETQYF. The CDR3 nucleotides are TGTGCCAGCAGTTACTCTAGCGGGGAGACCCAGTACTTC.

This chain links TRBV7-3 with TRBJ2-2; TRBD1 aligns across 7 bases. Germline loops: CDR1 SGHTA, CDR2 FQGTGA. The V and J ends lost 4 bases and 2 bases, in that order; junction bases with no gene match: 7. There are 16 residues in the CDR3. As DNA, the CDR3 is TGTGCCAGCAGCTCCCCCGGGGACAGTAACACCGGGGAGCTGTTTTTT. Translated, it gives CASSSPGDSNTGELFF.

The chain recombines TRBV6-5 with TRBJ2-4; D gene uncertain. V was shortened by 7 bases and J by 0 bases, with 7 bases between the two germline ends. The CDR3 runs 13 residues. CDR1 and CDR2 from the germline V gene are MNHEY and SVGAGI. CDR3 coding DNA: TGTGCCAGCACTGGTCTAGCCAAAAACATTCAGTACTTC. Residues: CASTGLAKNIQYF.

J is TRBJ1-1 and V is TRBV27, with TRBD1 matching 9 bases. Germline V gene data show CDR1 as MNHEY and CDR2 as SMNVEV (reference sequence). Trimming at V came to 8 bases and at J to 5 bases, leaving 9 bases not matched to a gene. The CDR3 sequence is 14 residues long. For the CDR3, the DNA is TGTGCCAGCGCCAACAGGGGGCTCTTGACTGAAGCTTTCTTT. Residues: CASANRGLLTEAFF.

The CDR3, as DNA: TGTGCCACAGGGGGCGACTATAATTCACCCCTCCACTTT. This sequence encodes CATGGDYNSPLHF. The chain uses TRBV2 and TRBJ1-6; 8 nucleotides agree with TRBD1. With V trimmed by 10 bases and J by 3 bases, 2 bases remained unmatched. Germline V gives CDR1 SNHLY, CDR2 FYNNEI. The CDR3 length is 13 residues.

In this sample, this clone turned up once. The chain employs TRBV7-3 and TRBJ2-3; TRBD2 matches at 7 bases. The CDR3 has 15 residues. CDR1 and CDR2 from the germline V gene are SGHTA and FQGTGA. V lost 5 bases and J lost 0; bases outside the gene matches: 5. This CDR3 reads CASSALSGSTDTQYF. The CDR3, as DNA: TGTGCCAGCAGCGCCCTTAGCGGGAGCACAGATACGCAGTATTTT. The full variable domain, rest sourced from reference TRBV7-3 and TRBJ2-3, is GAGVSQTPSNKVTEKGKYVELRCDPISGHTALYWYRQSLGQGPEFLIYFQGTGAADDSGLPNDRFFAVRPEGSVSTLKIQRTERGDSAVYLCASSALSGSTDTQYFGPGTRLTVL.

The sample holds one count of this clone. This rearrangement joins TRBV19 to TRBJ1-2; maybe TRBD1 (5 bases). The V end lost 9 bases, the J end lost 8 bases, and 22 bases lay between the germline ends. The CDR3 length is 14 residues. CDR1 LNHDA and CDR2 SQIVND come from the germline V gene (reference sequence). The CDR3 sequence: CASLPGRALGGYTF. The CDR3 DNA sequence: TGTGCCAGCCTGCCAGGCAGGGCTTTGGGAGGCTACACCTTC.

V gene TRBV7-3 combines with J gene TRBJ2-1; 8 positions match TRBD2. The trim removed 2 bases at V and 7 bases at J, leaving 7 bases unmatched. This CDR3 comprises 15 residues. Per the germline V gene, CDR1 is SGHTA and CDR2 is FQGTGA. CDR3 DNA: TGTGCCAGCAGCTTAGACAGCGGGGGTACAAATGAGCAGTTCTTC. Protein sequence: CASSLDSGGTNEQFF.

The rearrangement joins TRBV6-5 to TRBJ2-7; 9 nucleotides agree with TRBD2. The junction had 11 bases not matched to a gene; V was cut back by 7 bases and J by 7 bases. This CDR3 region has 14 residues. Germline values: CDR1 MNHEY, CDR2 SVGAGI. CDR3 nucleotide sequence: TGTGCCAGCAACCCCTGGCCTAGCGGGATGGAGCAGTACTTC. Its protein is CASNPWPSGMEQYF.

The chain combines TRBV5-6 with TRBJ1-6; 9 nucleotides match TRBD1. V shed 2 bases, J shed 8 bases, and the junction held 2 bases outside the gene matches. Germline CDR1 reads SGHDT; CDR2 reads YYEEEE. CDR3 length equals 14 residues. CDR3: CASSFGTGYSPLHF. The CDR3 DNA sequence: TGTGCCAGCAGCTTCGGGACAGGGTATTCACCCCTCCACTTT. The full variable domain, in which reference TRBV5-6 and TRBJ1-6 provide the parts outside the CDR3, is DAGVTQSPTHLIKTRGQQVTLRCSPKSGHDTVSWYQQALGQGPQFIFQYYEEEERQRGNFPDRFSGHQFPNYSSELNVNALLLGDSALYLCASSFGTGYSPLHFGNGTRLTVT.

The chain joins TRBV18 to TRBJ1-2; unclear D gene. This CDR3 spans 13 amino acids. Germline V gene data show CDR1 as KGHSH and CDR2 as LQKENI. The V and J ends lost 3 bases and 4 bases respectively, with 9 bases between them. The CDR3 DNA reads as TGTGCCAGCTCACCCGACACGTCCTATGGCTACACCTTC. This sequence encodes CASSPDTSYGYTF. The whole variable domain, remainder taken from reference TRBV18 and TRBJ1-2, is NAGVMQNPRHLVRRRGQEARLRCSPMKGHSHVYWYRQLPEEGLKFMVYLQKENIIDESGMPKERFSAEFPKEGPSILRIQQVVRGDSAAYFCASSPDTSYGYTFGSGTRLTVV.

This clone was observed a single time. The V and J genes are TRBV7-2 and TRBJ2-5, with TRBD2 identical over 11 bases. This CDR3 region has 17 residues. CDR1 SGHTA and CDR2 FQGNSA come from the germline V gene. Germline trimming cut 5 bases from V and 4 bases from J; bases unmatched to any gene: 12. The CDR3 DNA is TGTGCCAGCAGCCGCGGTGGTAGCGGGGGGGTCGGAGAGACCCAGTACTTC. It codes for CASSRGGSGGVGETQYF.